This T cell receptor beta chain appears in the sequencing data of a study of blood T cells in healthy people across ages. Study outcomes and limitations: More naive CD4+ cells and higher diversity marked long-lived donors relative to aged donors.

The CDR3 covers 14 residues. CDR1 and CDR2 from the germline V gene are SGHRS and YFSETQ. With 0 bases removed from V and 7 bases from J, the gap between germline ends came to 11 bases. A sample-barcoded 5' primer and a J-beta primer mix were used in a second PCR of roughly 7 to 11 cycles. The template-switch adaptor was a 5' adaptor with 12 random nucleotides. It tagged each cDNA molecule. TCRdb analysed the 5' RACE reads with MiXCR anew, one entry per CDR3 protein. The table shows 1.5 million or so distinct CDR3 sequences, with 42% occurring only once. Ten milliliters was the volume of peripheral blood drawn from each donor. Notes on this clonotype: As yet, its antigen is unknown.

This sequence was found in a woman younger than 35 in good health. Sequencing input: blood. This chain uses TRBV5-1 with TRBJ2-1, with D possibly being TRBD1 (6 bases). CDR3 nucleotide sequence: TGCGCCAGCAGCTTGGACAGGGTGGTTAATGAGCAGTTCTTC. It specifies CASSLDRVVNEQFF.